This T cell receptor (beta chain) appears in the sequencing data of a study of T cells in Graves' hyperthyroidism and ophthalmopathy. Study findings and constraints: From stable hyperthyroidism, ophthalmopathy was separated by a 13 V-J model.

Germline CDR1 LNHDA, CDR2 SQIVND (reference sequence). The CDR3 has 15 amino acids. Trimming took 1 base from V and 0 from J, leaving 9 bases between them. Amplification yielded TCR beta CDR3 regions, with RNA transcripts as the source. The HTBI primer set was used in a first-round RT-PCR of the TCR CDR3. TCRdb redid the calling of the multiplex PCR reads with MiXCR, one entry per CDR3 protein. The table has 600,000 to 900,000 distinct CDR3 sequences, about 16% seen once. A word on this clonotype: The antigen remains unidentified. Since the CDR3 does not end with the conserved phenylalanine or tryptophan, this likely comes from a read error.

The material sequenced was blood. The J gene is TRBJ2-5, the V gene TRBV19; D is undetermined. The source is a man between 18 and 35 years old with Graves' hyperthyroidism. CDR3 sequence: CASSIAQTYQETQYS. DNA of the CDR3: TGTGCCAGTAGTATAGCGCAGACGTACCAAGAGACCCAGTACTCC.